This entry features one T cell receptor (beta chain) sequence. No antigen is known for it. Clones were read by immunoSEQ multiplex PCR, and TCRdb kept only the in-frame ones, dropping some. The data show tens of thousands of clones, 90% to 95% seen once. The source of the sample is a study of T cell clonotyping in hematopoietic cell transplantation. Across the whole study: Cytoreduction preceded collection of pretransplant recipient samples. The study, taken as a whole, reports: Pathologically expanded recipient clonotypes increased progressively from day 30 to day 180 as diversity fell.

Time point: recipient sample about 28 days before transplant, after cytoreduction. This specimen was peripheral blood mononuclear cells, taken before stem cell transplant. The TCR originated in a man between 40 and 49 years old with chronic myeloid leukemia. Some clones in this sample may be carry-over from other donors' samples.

CDR3 loop: CASSLAGGNEQFF. The CDR3, as DNA: TGTGCCAGCAGCTTGGCAGGCGGCAATGAGCAGTTCTTC. V and J are TRBV5-4 and TRBJ2-1; D gene unclear. The germline V gene has CDR1 SGHNT and CDR2 YYREEE (reference sequence). The CDR3 totals 13 residues. The V end was cut by 0 bases, the J end by 6 bases, with 7 bases between.